This T cell receptor beta chain was identified during a study of PD-1 blockade in classical Hodgkin lymphoma. V was cut by 6 bases and J by 9 bases, with 18 bases left in between. Germline values: CDR1 MNHNY, CDR2 SVGAGI (reference sequence). CDR3 length: 15 residues. The time point: cycle 4 day 1 (C4D1), after 6 weeks of nivolumab. Relapse was seen in all patients after autologous stem cell transplantation, and brentuximab vedotin exposure was variable. Clones were sequenced by immunoSEQ multiplex PCR, and TCRdb holds only the in-frame ones, with some missing. The sample has 43,000 or so clones, about 77% seen once.

The rearrangement uses TRBV6-6 and TRBJ1-6; D is perhaps TRBD1 (6 bases). The sequence was obtained from a human donor with classical Hodgkin lymphoma. The sequenced sample was peripheral blood mononuclear cells (PBMCs), obtained before the fourth cycle of nivolumab. CDR3 sequence: CASSPLGGGGSPLHF. CDR3 bases: TGTGCCAGCAGCCCCCTCGGAGGGGGGGGTTCACCCCTCCACTTT.